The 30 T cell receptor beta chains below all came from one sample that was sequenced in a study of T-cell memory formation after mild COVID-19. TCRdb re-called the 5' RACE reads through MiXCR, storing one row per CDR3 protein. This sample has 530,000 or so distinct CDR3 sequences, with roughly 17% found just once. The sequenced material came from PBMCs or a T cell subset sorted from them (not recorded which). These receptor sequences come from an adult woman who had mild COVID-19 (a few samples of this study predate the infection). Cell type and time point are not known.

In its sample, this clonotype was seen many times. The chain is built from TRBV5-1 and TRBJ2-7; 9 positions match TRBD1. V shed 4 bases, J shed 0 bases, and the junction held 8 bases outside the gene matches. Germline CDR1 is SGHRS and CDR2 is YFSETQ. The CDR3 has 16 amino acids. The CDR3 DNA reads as TGCGCCAGCAGCCCAACCGGGACAGGGAGCTCCTACGAGCAGTACTTC. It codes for CASSPTGTGSSYEQYF. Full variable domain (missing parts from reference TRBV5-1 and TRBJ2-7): KAGVTQTPRYLIKTRGQQVTLSCSPISGHRSVSWYQQTPGQGLQFLFEYFSETQRNKGNFPGRFSGRQFSNSRSEMNVSTLELGDSALYLCASSPTGTGSSYEQYFGPGTRLTVT.

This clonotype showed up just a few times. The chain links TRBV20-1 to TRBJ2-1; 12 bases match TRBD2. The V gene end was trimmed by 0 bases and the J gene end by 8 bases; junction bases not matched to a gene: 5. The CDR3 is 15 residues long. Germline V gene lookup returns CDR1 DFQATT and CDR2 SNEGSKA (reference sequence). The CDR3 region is CSARDLTSGSHEQFF. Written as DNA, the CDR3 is TGCAGTGCTAGAGATCTGACTAGCGGGAGCCATGAGCAGTTCTTC.

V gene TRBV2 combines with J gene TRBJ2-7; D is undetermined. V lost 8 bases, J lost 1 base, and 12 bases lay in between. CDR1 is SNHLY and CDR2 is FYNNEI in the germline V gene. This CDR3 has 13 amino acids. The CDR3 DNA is TGTGCCAGCCACCCCGGCCCATCCTACGAGCAGTACTTC. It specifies CASHPGPSYEQYF.

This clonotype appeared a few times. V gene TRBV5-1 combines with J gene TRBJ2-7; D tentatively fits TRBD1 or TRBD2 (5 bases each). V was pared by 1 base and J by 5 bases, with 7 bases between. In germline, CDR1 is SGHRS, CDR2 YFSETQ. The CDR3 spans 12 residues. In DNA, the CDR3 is TGCGCCAGCAGCTTGTTGGGGGACGAGCAGTACTTC. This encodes CASSLLGDEQYF.

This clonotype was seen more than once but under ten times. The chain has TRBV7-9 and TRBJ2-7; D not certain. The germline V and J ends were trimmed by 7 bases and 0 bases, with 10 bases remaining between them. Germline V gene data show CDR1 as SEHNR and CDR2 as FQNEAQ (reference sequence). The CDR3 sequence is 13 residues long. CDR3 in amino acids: CASTSSGSYEQYF. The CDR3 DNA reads TGTGCCAGCACCTCTTCGGGCTCCTACGAGCAGTACTTC.

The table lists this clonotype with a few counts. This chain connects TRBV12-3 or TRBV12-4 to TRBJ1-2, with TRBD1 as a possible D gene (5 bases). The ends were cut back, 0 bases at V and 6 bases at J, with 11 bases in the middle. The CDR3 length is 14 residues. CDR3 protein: CASSLASGSHGYTF. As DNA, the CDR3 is TGTGCCAGCAGTTTAGCCTCAGGGTCACATGGCTACACCTTC.

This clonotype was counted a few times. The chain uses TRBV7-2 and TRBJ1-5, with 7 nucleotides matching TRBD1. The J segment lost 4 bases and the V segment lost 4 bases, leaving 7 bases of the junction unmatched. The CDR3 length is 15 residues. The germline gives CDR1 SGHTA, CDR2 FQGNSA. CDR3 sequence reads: CASSSQGIPNQPQHF. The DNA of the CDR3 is TGTGCCAGCAGCTCACAGGGGATCCCTAATCAGCCCCAGCATTTT.

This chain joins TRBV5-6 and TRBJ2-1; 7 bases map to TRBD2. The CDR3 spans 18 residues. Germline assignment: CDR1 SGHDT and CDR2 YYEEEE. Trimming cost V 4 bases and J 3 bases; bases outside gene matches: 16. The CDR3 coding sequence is TGTGCCAGCAGCCAGCGCTTTTCCTCAGGGAGGGTCTACAATGAGCAGTTCTTC. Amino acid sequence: CASSQRFSSGRVYNEQFF.

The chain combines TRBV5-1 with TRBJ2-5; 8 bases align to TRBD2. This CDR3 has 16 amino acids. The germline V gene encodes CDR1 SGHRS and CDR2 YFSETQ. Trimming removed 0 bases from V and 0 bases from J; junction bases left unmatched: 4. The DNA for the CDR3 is TGCGCCAGCAGCTTGGGGCCGGGGGGGCACCAAGAGACCCAGTACTTC. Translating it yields CASSLGPGGHQETQYF.

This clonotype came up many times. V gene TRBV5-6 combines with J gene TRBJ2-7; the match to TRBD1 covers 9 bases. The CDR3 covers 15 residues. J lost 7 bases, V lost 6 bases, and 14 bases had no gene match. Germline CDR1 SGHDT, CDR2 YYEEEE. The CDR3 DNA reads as TGTGCCAGCAATGCCGGGACAGGGTCTTTACGGGAGCAGTACTTC. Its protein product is CASNAGTGSLREQYF.

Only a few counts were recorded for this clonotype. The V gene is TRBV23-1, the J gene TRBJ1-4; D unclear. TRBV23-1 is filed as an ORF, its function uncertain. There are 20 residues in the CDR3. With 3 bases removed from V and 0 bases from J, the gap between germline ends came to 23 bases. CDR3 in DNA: TGCGCCAGCAGTCATCCGAGTTTTACAGTGATTAGGACAACTAATGAAAAACTGTTTTTT. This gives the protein CASSHPSFTVIRTTNEKLFF.

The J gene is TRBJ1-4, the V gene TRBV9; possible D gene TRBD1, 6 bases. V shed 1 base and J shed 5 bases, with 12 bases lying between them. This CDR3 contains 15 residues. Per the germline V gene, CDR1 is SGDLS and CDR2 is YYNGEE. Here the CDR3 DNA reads TGTGCCAGCAGCGTACAGGGGAACACAAATGAAAAACTGTTTTTT. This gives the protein CASSVQGNTNEKLFF.

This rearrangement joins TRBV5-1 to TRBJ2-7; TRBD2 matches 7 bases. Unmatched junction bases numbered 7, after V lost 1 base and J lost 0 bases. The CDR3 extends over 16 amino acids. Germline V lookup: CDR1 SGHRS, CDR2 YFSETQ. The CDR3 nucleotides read TGCGCCAGCAGCTTGTCCGCGGGGGAGTACTCCTACGAGCAGTACTTC. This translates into CASSLSAGEYSYEQYF.

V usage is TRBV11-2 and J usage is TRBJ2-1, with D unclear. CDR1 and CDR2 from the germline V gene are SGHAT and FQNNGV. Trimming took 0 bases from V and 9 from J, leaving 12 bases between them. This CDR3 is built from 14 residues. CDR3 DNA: TGTGCCAGCAGCTTAGATTATACCACACTTGAGCAGTTCTTC. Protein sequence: CASSLDYTTLEQFF. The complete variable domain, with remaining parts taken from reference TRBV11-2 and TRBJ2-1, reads EAGVAQSPRYKIIEKRQSVAFWCNPISGHATLYWYQQILGQGPKLLIQFQNNGVVDDSQLPKDRFSAERLKGVDSTLKIQPAKLEDSAVYLCASSLDYTTLEQFFGPGTRLTVL.

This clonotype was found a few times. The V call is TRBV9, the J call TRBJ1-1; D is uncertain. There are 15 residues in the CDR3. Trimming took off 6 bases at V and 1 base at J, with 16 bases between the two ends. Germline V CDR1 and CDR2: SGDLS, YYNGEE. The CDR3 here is CASTKTVGTNTEAFF. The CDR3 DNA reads TGTGCCAGCACCAAGACGGTAGGCACGAACACTGAAGCTTTCTTT. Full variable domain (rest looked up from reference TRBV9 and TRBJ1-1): DSGVTQTPKHLITATGQRVTLRCSPRSGDLSVYWYQQSLDQGLQFLIQYYNGEERAKGNILERFSAQQFPDLHSELNLSSLELGDSALYFCASTKTVGTNTEAFFGQGTRLTVV.

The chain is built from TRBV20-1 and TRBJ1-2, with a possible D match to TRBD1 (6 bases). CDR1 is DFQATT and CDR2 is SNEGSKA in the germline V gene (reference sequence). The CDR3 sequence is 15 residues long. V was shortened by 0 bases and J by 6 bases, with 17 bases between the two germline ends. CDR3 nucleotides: TGCAGTGCTAGAGAAGCGGGCAGGGGAGTTGATGGCTACACCTTC. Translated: CSAREAGRGVDGYTF.

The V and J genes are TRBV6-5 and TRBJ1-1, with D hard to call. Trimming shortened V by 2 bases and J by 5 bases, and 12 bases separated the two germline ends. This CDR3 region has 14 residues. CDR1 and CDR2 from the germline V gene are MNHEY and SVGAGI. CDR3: CASSYGSLRTEAFF. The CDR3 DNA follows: TGTGCCAGCAGTTACGGTTCCCTCAGGACTGAAGCTTTCTTT.

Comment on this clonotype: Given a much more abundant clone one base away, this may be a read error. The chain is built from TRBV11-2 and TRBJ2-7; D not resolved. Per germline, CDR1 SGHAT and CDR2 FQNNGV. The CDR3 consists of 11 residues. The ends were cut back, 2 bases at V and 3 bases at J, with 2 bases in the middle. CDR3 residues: CASSLIYEQYF. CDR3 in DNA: TGTGCCAGCAGCTTAATCTACGAGCAGTACTTC.

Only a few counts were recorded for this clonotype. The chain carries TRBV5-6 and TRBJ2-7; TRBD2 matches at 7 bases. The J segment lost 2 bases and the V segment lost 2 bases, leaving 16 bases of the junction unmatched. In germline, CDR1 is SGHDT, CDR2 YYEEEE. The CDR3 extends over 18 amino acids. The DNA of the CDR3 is TGTGCCAGCAGCTTTGCGGGAGAAGGGGAAATCTTAACCTACGAGCAGTACTTC. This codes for CASSFAGEGEILTYEQYF. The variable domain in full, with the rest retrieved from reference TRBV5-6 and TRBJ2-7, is DAGVTQSPTHLIKTRGQQVTLRCSPKSGHDTVSWYQQALGQGPQFIFQYYEEEERQRGNFPDRFSGHQFPNYSSELNVNALLLGDSALYLCASSFAGEGEILTYEQYFGPGTRLTVT.

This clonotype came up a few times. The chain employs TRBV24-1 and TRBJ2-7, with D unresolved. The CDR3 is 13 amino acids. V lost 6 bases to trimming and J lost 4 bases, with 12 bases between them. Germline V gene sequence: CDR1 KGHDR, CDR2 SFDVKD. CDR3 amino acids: CATSSGGGYEQYF. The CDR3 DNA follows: TGTGCCACCAGTTCGGGCGGTGGTTACGAGCAGTACTTC.

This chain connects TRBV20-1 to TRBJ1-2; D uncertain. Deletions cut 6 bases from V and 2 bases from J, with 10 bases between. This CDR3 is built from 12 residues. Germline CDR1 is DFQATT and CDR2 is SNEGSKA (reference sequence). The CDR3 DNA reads TGCAGTGCGAACCGGGGAAACTATGGCTACACCTTC. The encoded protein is CSANRGNYGYTF.

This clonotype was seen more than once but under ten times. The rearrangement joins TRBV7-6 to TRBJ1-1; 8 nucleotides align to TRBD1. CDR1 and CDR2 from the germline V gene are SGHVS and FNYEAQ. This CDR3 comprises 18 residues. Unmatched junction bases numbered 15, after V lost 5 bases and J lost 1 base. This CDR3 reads CASSTQPGQGIENTEAFF. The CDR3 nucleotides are TGTGCCAGCAGCACCCAGCCCGGACAGGGAATTGAGAACACTGAAGCTTTCTTT.

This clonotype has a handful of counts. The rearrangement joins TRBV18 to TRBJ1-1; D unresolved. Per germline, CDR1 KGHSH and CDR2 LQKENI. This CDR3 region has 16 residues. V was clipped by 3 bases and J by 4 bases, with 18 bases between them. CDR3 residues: CASSPRVSPLATEAFF. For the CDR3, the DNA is TGTGCCAGCTCACCTCGGGTCTCCCCGCTGGCCACTGAAGCTTTCTTT.

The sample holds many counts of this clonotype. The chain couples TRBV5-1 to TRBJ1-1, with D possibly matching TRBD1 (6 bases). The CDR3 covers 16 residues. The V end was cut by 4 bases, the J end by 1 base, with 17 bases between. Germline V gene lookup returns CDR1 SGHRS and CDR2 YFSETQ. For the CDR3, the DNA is TGCGCCAGCAGCCCCCTCGGGGGGCCCGGGAACACTGAAGCTTTCTTT. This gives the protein CASSPLGGPGNTEAFF.

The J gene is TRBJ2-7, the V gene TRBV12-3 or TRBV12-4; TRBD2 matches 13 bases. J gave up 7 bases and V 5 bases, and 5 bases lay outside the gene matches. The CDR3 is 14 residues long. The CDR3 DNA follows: TGTGCCAGCAGTGGACTAGCGGGAGCAGCGGAGCAGTACTTC. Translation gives CASSGLAGAAEQYF.

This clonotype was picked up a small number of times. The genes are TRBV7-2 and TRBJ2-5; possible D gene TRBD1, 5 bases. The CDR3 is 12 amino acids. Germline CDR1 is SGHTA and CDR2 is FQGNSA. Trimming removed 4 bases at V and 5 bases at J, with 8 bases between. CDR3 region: CASSSPGETQYF. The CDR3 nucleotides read TGTGCCAGCAGCTCACCAGGGGAGACCCAGTACTTC.

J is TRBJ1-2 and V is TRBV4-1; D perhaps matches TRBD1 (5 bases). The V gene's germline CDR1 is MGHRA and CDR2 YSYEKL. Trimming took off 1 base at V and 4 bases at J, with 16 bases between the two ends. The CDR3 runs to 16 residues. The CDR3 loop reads CASSQVGGEGVYGYTF. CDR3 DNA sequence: TGCGCCAGCAGCCAAGTAGGTGGGGAAGGGGTCTATGGCTACACCTTC.

The DNA for the CDR3 is TGCAGCGTTGAGCCCGCGGACAGTTACAATGAGCAGTTCTTC. Amino acid sequence: CSVEPADSYNEQFF. The rearrangement joins TRBV29-1 to TRBJ2-1; the D gene is possibly TRBD1 (6 bases). Germline V gene data show CDR1 as SQVTM and CDR2 as ANQGSEA. The CDR3 spans 14 residues. Trimming pared 3 bases from V and 4 bases from J, leaving 13 bases between.

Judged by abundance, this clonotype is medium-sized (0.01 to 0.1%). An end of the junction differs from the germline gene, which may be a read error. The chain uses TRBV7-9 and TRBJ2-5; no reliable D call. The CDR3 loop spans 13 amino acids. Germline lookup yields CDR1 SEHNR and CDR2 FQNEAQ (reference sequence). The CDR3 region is CASSFRAEETQYF. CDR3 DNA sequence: TGCGCCAGCAGCTTTAGGGCTGAAGAGACCCAGTACTTC.

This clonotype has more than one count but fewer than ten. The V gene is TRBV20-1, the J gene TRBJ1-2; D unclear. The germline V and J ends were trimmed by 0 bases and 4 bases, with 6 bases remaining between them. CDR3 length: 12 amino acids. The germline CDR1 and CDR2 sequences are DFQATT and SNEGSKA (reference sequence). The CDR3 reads CSARDRPYGYTF. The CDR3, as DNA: TGCAGTGCTAGAGATCGGCCCTATGGCTACACCTTC.